A single sample gave rise to the 13 T cell receptor beta chains below, sequenced in a study of blood T cell repertoires in COVID-19. Measured with immunoSEQ multiplex PCR; TCRdb has only the in-frame clones, and not every one. The sample lists hundreds of thousands of clones, about nine tenths seen once, with under 1.5% in the top ten. Sequenced sample: peripheral blood. The receptors originated from a woman aged 25 to 39 with active or convalescent COVID-19.

The chain is built from TRBV5-6 and TRBJ1-5, with no clear D. Trimming took off 2 bases at V and 1 base at J, with 10 bases between the two ends. Looked up from germline, CDR1 is SGHDT and CDR2 is YYEEEE. The CDR3 consists of 15 residues. Written as DNA, the CDR3 is TGTGCCAGCAGCTTACACGGCGGAAGCAATCAGCCCCAGCATTTT. Encoded protein: CASSLHGGSNQPQHF. Full variable domain (remainder filled in from reference TRBV5-6 and TRBJ1-5): DAGVTQSPTHLIKTRGQQVTLRCSPKSGHDTVSWYQQALGQGPQFIFQYYEEEERQRGNFPDRFSGHQFPNYSSELNVNALLLGDSALYLCASSLHGGSNQPQHFGDGTRLSIL.

The chain links TRBV6-5 to TRBJ1-2; TRBD1 might be the D (5 bases). The CDR3 runs 14 residues. The V and J ends lost 7 bases and 4 bases respectively, with 16 bases between them. CDR1 is MNHEY and CDR2 is SVGAGI in the germline V gene. This CDR3 reads CASNWGGSGYGYTF. The CDR3 nucleotides are TGTGCCAGCAATTGGGGGGGATCAGGCTATGGCTACACCTTC.

The chain combines TRBV7-2 with TRBJ2-5; no reliable D call. The CDR3 runs to 15 residues. The V end was cut by 1 base, the J end by 5 bases, with 14 bases between. Germline CDR1 reads SGHTA; CDR2 reads FQGNSA. CDR3 sequence: CASSLVPRLSETQYF. Written as DNA, the CDR3 is TGTGCCAGCAGCTTAGTACCGCGCCTGAGCGAGACCCAGTACTTC.

The chain employs TRBV10-3 and TRBJ1-3; D is unresolved. Germline V lookup: CDR1 ENHRY, CDR2 SYGVKD. V was clipped by 11 bases and J by 0 bases, with 11 bases between them. This CDR3 region has 13 residues. CDR3 bases: TGTGCCGCCGTCGGGGTCTCTGGAAACACCATATATTTT. It translates to CAAVGVSGNTIYF.

The chain combines TRBV12-5 with TRBJ1-5, with D perhaps TRBD1 (5 bases). V was trimmed by 5 bases and J by 3 bases, leaving 11 bases between them. Germline values: CDR1 LGHNT, CDR2 FRNRAP. The CDR3 runs to 14 residues. The chain's CDR3 is CASGLTEYNQPQHF. CDR3 bases: TGTGCTAGTGGTCTGACAGAGTACAATCAGCCCCAGCATTTT.

This clone was detected only a few times. The chain has TRBV18 and TRBJ1-5, with D maybe TRBD1 (5 bases). Germline V gene sequence: CDR1 KGHSH, CDR2 LQKENI. The CDR3 extends over 14 amino acids. Trimming stripped 4 bases from V and 11 bases from J, with 18 bases between. DNA for the CDR3: TGTGCCAGCTCACAACGACACTCAGAAGGGGCCCAGCATTTT. Its translation is CASSQRHSEGAQHF.

The rearrangement joins TRBV15 to TRBJ1-6; D possibly corresponds to TRBD1 (5 bases). Germline V gene data show CDR1 as LNHNV and CDR2 as YYDKDF (reference sequence). The CDR3 extends over 14 amino acids. V was pared by 5 bases and J by 7 bases, with 12 bases between. The CDR3 bases are TGTGCCACCAGCGCGACAGTAGAGAATTCACCCCTCCACTTT. It specifies CATSATVENSPLHF.

The chain has TRBV2 and TRBJ2-6; D remains unclear. Trimming pared 7 bases from V and 0 bases from J, leaving 16 bases between. Looked up from germline, CDR1 is SNHLY and CDR2 is FYNNEI. This CDR3 contains 17 residues. CDR3 sequence reads: CASNRMKVSSGANVLTF. In DNA, the CDR3 is TGTGCCAGCAACCGCATGAAAGTCAGCTCTGGGGCCAACGTCCTGACTTTC.

V and J are TRBV2 and TRBJ2-2; TRBD2 matches at 9 bases. This CDR3 contains 14 residues. Germline lookup yields CDR1 SNHLY and CDR2 FYNNEI. V gave up 8 bases and J gave up 3 bases; unmatched junction bases: 4. Here the CDR3 reads CASGGRAYTGELFF. The CDR3, as DNA: TGTGCCAGCGGCGGGAGGGCCTACACCGGGGAGCTGTTTTTT.

V gene TRBV19 combines with J gene TRBJ1-2; perhaps TRBD1 as D (6 bases). The CDR3 runs to 15 residues. Germline-derived CDR1 and CDR2 are LNHDA and SQIVND (reference sequence). The germline V and J ends were trimmed by 4 bases and 2 bases, with 14 bases remaining between them. Here the CDR3 DNA reads TGTGCCAGTAGTACCGGACAGTGGATAAACTATGGCTACACCTTC. The encoded protein is CASSTGQWINYGYTF.

The sample holds one count of this clone. The chain uses TRBV2 and TRBJ1-1, with 9 bases fitting TRBD1. CDR3 size: 17 residues. Germline lookup yields CDR1 SNHLY and CDR2 FYNNEI. J lost 1 base, V lost 7 bases, and 13 bases had no gene match. CDR3 protein: CASILNRDRAGNTEAFF. CDR3 sequence (DNA): TGTGCCAGCATCCTTAACCGGGACAGGGCTGGGAACACTGAAGCTTTCTTT.

A note on this clone: Other DNA variants within this sample encode the same CDR3. This chain connects TRBV6-1 to TRBJ2-1, with 12 bases fitting TRBD2. V shed 2 bases, J shed 6 bases, and the junction held 2 bases outside the gene matches. In germline, CDR1 is MNHNS, CDR2 SASEGT. CDR3 size: 15 residues. CDR3 residues: CASSELAGGTNEQFF. As DNA, the CDR3 is TGTGCCAGCAGTGAACTAGCGGGGGGGACCAATGAGCAGTTCTTC.

This chain joins TRBV9 and TRBJ2-2, with TRBD2 identical over 7 bases. This CDR3 is built from 16 residues. CDR1 and CDR2 from the germline V gene are SGDLS and YYNGEE. Trimming cost V 2 bases and J 1 base; bases outside gene matches: 5. CDR3 amino acids: CASSVRGRENTGELFF. DNA for the CDR3: TGTGCCAGCAGCGTGCGGGGGAGGGAGAACACCGGGGAGCTGTTTTTT.